These 3 T cell receptor beta chains came from one sample sequenced in a study of vaccination and CD4 T cells after COVID-19. Cultured CD4+ T cells had their DNA profiled by the Oncomine TCR Beta short-read assay. Using its own MiXCR run on the PCR reads, TCRdb lists one record per CDR3 protein. The sample contains about 14,000 distinct CDR3 sequences, about 50% of which appear only once. Treatment described: approximately 9-day PBMC culture with coronavirus spike peptide pools or control peptides (ViraFEST assay). No cognate antigen is known for these TCRs. Sequencing was done on a sample of CD4+ T cells from blood, cultured in vitro. Receptors were obtained from a human donor who had recovered from COVID-19.

The chain has TRBV20-1 and TRBJ1-2, with a weak D call TRBD1 (5 bases). This CDR3 has 14 residues. Trimming left V 2 bases short and J 8 bases short, with 18 bases between. CDR1 and CDR2 from the germline V gene are DFQATT and SNEGSKA (reference sequence). The CDR3 DNA reads as TGCAGTGCTAGACATCCCGGGACCGCGAAGGGCTACACCTTC. Its translation is CSARHPGTAKGYTF.

The gene calls are TRBV20-1 and TRBJ2-3, with D maybe TRBD1 (8 bases). V was shortened by 6 bases and J by 3 bases, with 16 bases between the two germline ends. The CDR3 is 14 residues long. Per the germline V gene, CDR1 is DFQATT and CDR2 is SNEGSKA (reference sequence). The CDR3 DNA reads TGCAGTGCGAGGACAGGGAGGGTGACAGATACGCAGTATTTT. Translating gives CSARTGRVTDTQYF.

The chain employs TRBV19 and TRBJ2-7, with D tentatively TRBD2 (5 bases). V was shortened by 5 bases and J by 5 bases, with 13 bases between the two germline ends. Germline V lookup: CDR1 LNHDA, CDR2 SQIVND (reference sequence). This CDR3 region has 13 residues. The CDR3 is CASSPTRRNEQYF. The CDR3 nucleotides are TGTGCCAGTAGTCCCACTCGGAGGAACGAGCAGTACTTC.